The sequence of this TCR beta chain was determined in a study of T cell responses to AZD1222 COVID-19 vaccine. Trimming cost V 3 bases and J 4 bases; bases outside gene matches: 2. This CDR3 is built from 15 residues. Germline CDR1 reads MNHEY; CDR2 reads SVGAGI. The repertoire was sequenced with immunoSEQ multiplex PCR; TCRdb's copy has only in-frame clones and lacks some. Here the sample spans 160,000 or so clones, over 85% being singletons. Whole-study results and caveats: Close to half of spike-specific TCRs reportedly recognize unmutated variant regions. Regions 160-218 and 743-854 held dominance among vaccine-associated CD4 TCRs, which spanned spike. Mostly white British, mostly female donors; authors suggested clonal diversity may be underestimated. Following two doses of AZD1222, Spike-specific TCR breadth and depth rose.

Concerning this clone itself: What it binds is unknown.

The chain couples TRBV6-5 to TRBJ2-2, with 10 bases matching TRBD2. This sample comprised peripheral blood, obtained on day 0 of AZD1222 vaccination. This sequence originates from an adult in good health. CDR3 DNA: TGTGCCAGCAGTTATTCTAGCGGGAGCACCGGGGAGCTGTTTTTT. Residues: CASSYSSGSTGELFF.